A few counts support the clone carrying this T cell receptor (beta chain). Its antigen is unknown. The sample has other DNA sequences that encode this CDR3 too. At a deep level, the assay was run. Assay used: immunoSEQ multiplex PCR; TCRdb lists only in-frame clones, some missing. This table holds roughly 2.1 million clones, more than 85% found once. Only CD45RO-negative cells positively selected for CCR7 counted as naive CD8 cells, so terminally differentiated effector memory CD45RA+ cells were excluded. The sample originates from a study of shared clonotypes between healthy human individuals. Study-wide results and limits: Sharing across several donors was seen in roughly 5.2% of naive CD4 clonotypes. Even with large depth, rarefaction showed that sorted-subset sequencing was incomplete.

This TCR was sampled from a man aged 18 to 29 in good health. Some clones in this sample may be carry-over from other donors' samples. Sequencing was carried out using naive CD8+ T cells from PBMCs.

CDR3 protein: CASSVGDRYNEQFF. The CDR3 region has the DNA TGTGCCAGCAGCGTAGGGGACAGATACAATGAGCAGTTCTTC. The rearrangement uses TRBV9 and TRBJ2-1; 7 nucleotides align to TRBD1. J lost 4 bases, V lost 0 bases, and 1 base had no gene match. This CDR3 is built from 14 residues. The germline V gene has CDR1 SGDLS and CDR2 YYNGEE.